This T cell receptor (beta chain) originates from a study of blood T cell repertoires in COVID-19. Study as a whole: There were acute and convalescent COVID-19 samples, and they came from the United States, Italy and Spain. Sample material is recorded as cDNA or gDNA derived from T cells, B-cell-depleted T cells, or PBMCs.

The V gene's germline CDR1 is MDHEN and CDR2 SYDVKM. There are 12 residues in the CDR3. The germline V and J ends were trimmed by 3 bases and 6 bases, with 8 bases remaining between them. Under the authors' procedure: Scientists estimated how many nucleated cells there were by amplifying reference gene primers. Libraries were prepared by immunoSEQ multiplex PCR; TCRdb keeps only in-frame clonotypes and omits some of them. From that table come the V and J calls and clone size; the DNA was used to work out D and trimming. In the table there are 95,000 to 100,000 clones, 82% of which are singletons. The chain is built from TRBV28 and TRBJ1-2; D is ambiguous. The sample consisted of peripheral blood. This receptor was taken from a man between 65 and 85 years old with acute or convalescent COVID-19. CDR3: CASSLGGHGYTF. The CDR3 DNA reads TGTGCCAGCAGTTTGGGCGGGCATGGCTACACCTTC.